This record covers a single TCR beta chain. This sample is part of a study of blood T cell repertoires in COVID-19. Whole-study context: Donors in the United States, Italy and Spain gave samples during acute or convalescent COVID-19. Nucleic acid was either cDNA or gDNA, and it came from T cells, B-cell-depleted T cells, or PBMCs.

Those enrolled in Seattle joined during active infection and were followed longitudinally afterward. Germline V gives CDR1 SNHLY, CDR2 FYNNEI. This CDR3 has 13 amino acids. V was pared by 5 bases and J by 1 base, with 8 bases between. Per the authors' pipeline: Reference gene primer amplification in the assay estimated nucleated cell counts. Assay: immunoSEQ multiplex PCR; the TCRdb copy retains only in-frame clones and omits some. The DNA was the basis for D and trimming; V, J and clone size are from that table. This table has approximately 200,000 clones, roughly 92% appearing once. This receptor was obtained from a young man with COVID-19, enrolled during active disease. The source material was peripheral blood. The rearrangement links TRBV2 to TRBJ1-1; the D gene is possibly TRBD1 (6 bases). CDR3 amino acids: CASSWTANTEAFF. The CDR3 DNA reads TGTGCCAGCAGTTGGACAGCGAACACTGAAGCTTTCTTT.